One and the same sample provided the 25 T cell receptor beta chains below, sequenced in a study of radiation and T cells in renal cell carcinoma. The method was immunoSEQ multiplex PCR; TCRdb's version includes in-frame clones alone and lacks a portion of them. The profile shows 20,000 to 25,000 clones, about 62% of them singletons. The treatment here: treatment-naive control, cytoreductive nephrectomy. The specimen was tumor tissue, collected from a patient whose treatment was nephrectomy without radiotherapy. These TCRs come from a man in his forties with renal cell carcinoma.

The rearrangement links TRBV10-2 to TRBJ1-1; 8 positions agree with TRBD1. This CDR3 spans 15 amino acids. Trimming at V came to 6 bases and at J to 1 base, leaving 7 bases not matched to a gene. Looked up from germline, CDR1 is WSHSY and CDR2 is SAAADI. The CDR3 coding sequence is TGCGCCAGCAGGGAAGGACAGGGACGGAACACTGAAGCTTTCTTT. Translation gives CASREGQGRNTEAFF.

The V call is TRBV6-1, the J call TRBJ2-1; TRBD1 is a possible D gene (6 bases). From germline, CDR1 is MNHNS and CDR2 SASEGT. Trimming stripped 6 bases from V and 3 bases from J, with 9 bases between. The CDR3 spans 13 residues. DNA of the CDR3: TGTGCCAGCAGACGGACAGTCTACAATGAGCAGTTCTTC. It specifies CASRRTVYNEQFF.

The chain recombines TRBV6-1 with TRBJ1-2; D gene ambiguous. CDR3 length: 13 residues. Germline V gives CDR1 MNHNS, CDR2 SASEGT. V was clipped by 1 base and J by 6 bases, with 9 bases between them. CDR3 amino acids: CASSEGGSHGYTF. CDR3 DNA sequence: TGTGCCAGCAGTGAAGGGGGAAGTCATGGCTACACCTTC.

The chain carries TRBV9 and TRBJ2-5; 9 bases are a match to TRBD2. The J call may be mistaken, given a closer DNA end match to TRBJ2-7. From germline, CDR1 is SGDLS and CDR2 YYNGEE. The CDR3 totals 14 residues. CDR3 region: CASSPGTSSYEQYF. Written as DNA, the CDR3 is TGTGCCAGCAGCCCCGGGACTAGCAGCTACGAGCAGTACTTC.

The rearrangement joins TRBV4-3 to TRBJ1-2; 11 nucleotides line up with TRBD1. This CDR3 is 16 amino acids long. The V and J ends lost 4 bases and 4 bases, in that order; junction bases with no gene match: 8. The germline gives CDR1 LGHNA, CDR2 YSLEER. CDR3 residues: CASSLNQGQGAYGYTF. In DNA form, the CDR3 reads TGCGCCAGCAGCCTTAACCAAGGACAGGGGGCCTATGGCTACACCTTC.

The genes are TRBV5-5 and TRBJ2-1; perhaps D is TRBD1 or TRBD2 (5 bases each). The germline V and J ends were trimmed by 0 bases and 6 bases, with 10 bases remaining between them. Germline CDR1 reads SGHKS; CDR2 reads YYEKEE (reference sequence). The CDR3 sequence is 14 residues long. This CDR3 reads CASSLEWGSNEQFF. The CDR3 DNA follows: TGTGCCAGCAGCTTGGAGTGGGGGTCCAATGAGCAGTTCTTC.

This clone was counted only a few times. The V call is TRBV28, the J call TRBJ1-1; D is unresolved. Trimming took 2 bases from V and 5 from J, leaving 6 bases between them. CDR3 length: 12 residues. The germline V gene encodes CDR1 MDHEN and CDR2 SYDVKM. In DNA form, the CDR3 reads TGTGCCAGCAGTTTACAGGTTACTGAAGCTTTCTTT. This sequence encodes CASSLQVTEAFF. Variable domain in full (rest from reference TRBV28 and TRBJ1-1): DVKVTQSSRYLVKRTGEKVFLECVQDMDHENMFWYRQDPGLGLRLIYFSYDVKMKEKGDIPEGYSVSREKKERFSLILESASTNQTSMYLCASSLQVTEAFFGQGTRLTVV.

The chain combines TRBV9 with TRBJ2-7; 8 bases agree with TRBD2. The length of the CDR3 is 15 residues. Per the germline V gene, CDR1 is SGDLS and CDR2 is YYNGEE. The trim removed 2 bases at V and 7 bases at J, leaving 11 bases unmatched. The chain's CDR3 is CASSVSTSAIGEQYF. The CDR3, as DNA: TGTGCCAGCAGCGTCTCGACTAGCGCGATTGGAGAGCAGTACTTC.

As for this clone: The same CDR3 is also encoded by other DNA sequences in this sample. The J gene is TRBJ1-1, the V gene TRBV19; 10 positions agree with TRBD1. This CDR3 spans 15 amino acids. Germline CDR1 and CDR2: LNHDA and SQIVND (reference sequence). Trimming removed 3 bases from V and 5 bases from J; junction bases left unmatched: 6. DNA for the CDR3: TGTGCCAGTAGTATTGGGGACAGGGGTGTAACTGAAGCTTTCTTT. Translated, it gives CASSIGDRGVTEAFF.

The rearrangement links TRBV11-2 to TRBJ1-2; a weak D match, TRBD1 (5 bases). CDR1 and CDR2 from the germline V gene are SGHAT and FQNNGV. The CDR3 covers 13 residues. Trimming took off 5 bases at V and 6 bases at J, with 13 bases between the two ends. The CDR3 DNA follows: TGTGCCAGCAGCGCCAGCAGGGAGGATGGCTACACCTTC. Residues: CASSASREDGYTF. Looking up the rest from reference TRBV11-2 and TRBJ1-2 gives the full variable domain: EAGVAQSPRYKIIEKRQSVAFWCNPISGHATLYWYQQILGQGPKLLIQFQNNGVVDDSQLPKDRFSAERLKGVDSTLKIQPAKLEDSAVYLCASSASREDGYTFGSGTRLTVV.

This clone was counted only a few times. This chain connects TRBV4-3 to TRBJ1-2; D uncertain. V lost 2 bases, J lost 4 bases, and 11 bases lay in between. This CDR3 comprises 14 residues. The germline gives CDR1 LGHNA, CDR2 YSLEER. CDR3 sequence reads: CASSQFHSRYGYTF. The CDR3 region has the DNA TGCGCCAGCAGCCAATTCCACAGTCGCTATGGCTACACCTTC.

This clone was seen just once. V usage is TRBV30 and J usage is TRBJ1-2; 7 nucleotides align to TRBD1. The CDR3 has 14 amino acids. Germline V gene sequence: CDR1 GTSNPN, CDR2 SVGIG (reference sequence). With V trimmed by 3 bases and J by 6 bases, 10 bases remained unmatched. Here the CDR3 DNA reads TGTGCCTGGAGGGCTCCAGGGACAGTCCATGGCTACACCTTC. Its translation is CAWRAPGTVHGYTF.

J is TRBJ2-7 and V is TRBV30, with unresolved D. CDR1 and CDR2 (germline): GTSNPN, SVGIG (reference sequence). This CDR3 has 11 residues. V was shortened by 4 bases and J by 1 base, with 5 bases between the two germline ends. CDR3: CAWTRSYEQYF. For the CDR3, the DNA is TGTGCCTGGACAAGGTCCTACGAGCAGTACTTC.

The rearrangement joins TRBV6-6 to TRBJ2-1, with D maybe TRBD2 (6 bases). V lost 4 bases and J lost 1, with 11 bases in between. The CDR3 is 15 amino acids. CDR1 and CDR2 (germline): MNHNY, SVGAGI (reference sequence). CDR3 DNA sequence: TGTGCCAGCAGTTCGGCCGGGGGATCCTACAATGAGCAGTTCTTC. This encodes CASSSAGGSYNEQFF.

The V gene is TRBV4-1, the J gene TRBJ1-2, with a tentative D call TRBD1 (5 bases). Trimming removed 3 bases from V and 3 bases from J, with 14 bases in between. This CDR3 region has 15 residues. The V gene's germline CDR1 is MGHRA and CDR2 YSYEKL. CDR3 nucleotides: TGCGCCAGCAGCCAGGGGTCCGGGGGAGACTATGGCTACACCTTC. Translation gives CASSQGSGGDYGYTF.

The gene calls are TRBV2 and TRBJ1-2; D remains ambiguous. Trimming took off 6 bases at V and 2 bases at J, with 19 bases between the two ends. The CDR3 sequence is 16 residues long. Germline assignment: CDR1 SNHLY and CDR2 FYNNEI. CDR3: CASSPFGLATNYGYTF. The DNA of the CDR3 is TGTGCCAGCAGCCCCTTTGGTCTGGCTACGAACTATGGCTACACCTTC.

This chain uses TRBV4-1 with TRBJ2-7, with TRBD1 as a possible D gene (6 bases). The CDR3 spans 16 residues. Trimming shortened V by 0 bases and J by 0 bases, and 12 bases separated the two germline ends. From germline, CDR1 is MGHRA and CDR2 YSYEKL. CDR3 loop: CASSQDDRTSSYEQYF. The CDR3 DNA is TGCGCCAGCAGCCAAGACGACAGGACCTCCTCCTACGAGCAGTACTTC.

The V call is TRBV7-9, the J call TRBJ1-6, with D unclear. V shed 5 bases and J shed 8 bases, with 25 bases lying between them. The germline gives CDR1 SEHNR, CDR2 FQNEAQ (reference sequence). The CDR3 contains 18 residues. CDR3 sequence reads: CASSPSAHESGFDSPLHF. CDR3 bases: TGTGCCAGCAGCCCTTCCGCTCATGAATCTGGGTTTGATTCACCCCTCCACTTT.

The chain recombines TRBV30 with TRBJ1-2; TRBD1 aligns across 10 bases. Germline V gene sequence: CDR1 GTSNPN, CDR2 SVGIG (reference sequence). The junction had 4 bases not matched to a gene; V was cut back by 2 bases and J by 4 bases. The CDR3 contains 14 residues. CDR3 residues: CAWSPGQGSYGYTF. CDR3 in DNA: TGTGCCTGGAGTCCGGGACAGGGGAGCTATGGCTACACCTTC.

This clone was seen a handful of times. The CDR3 here is CASSADRGREKLFF. The CDR3 DNA is TGTGCCAGCAGCGCTGACAGGGGGCGAGAAAAACTGTTTTTT. The V call is TRBV9, the J call TRBJ1-4, with TRBD1 matching 10 bases. CDR3 length: 14 residues. CDR1 is SGDLS, CDR2 YYNGEE, per germline. J lost 8 bases, V lost 3 bases, and 4 bases had no gene match.

The chain carries TRBV25-1 and TRBJ2-3, with D unresolved. V lost 4 bases, J lost 3 bases, and 11 bases lay in between. The CDR3 spans 14 residues. Germline V gene lookup returns CDR1 MGHDK and CDR2 SYGVNS. CDR3 in amino acids: CASSAGRSTDTQYF. For the CDR3, the DNA is TGTGCCAGCAGTGCCGGACGGAGTACAGATACGCAGTATTTT.

As regards this clone: Within the sample, other DNA sequences also encode this same CDR3. This chain connects TRBV6-6 to TRBJ1-1; 7 nucleotides line up with TRBD1. The germline V gene has CDR1 MNHNY and CDR2 SVGAGI (reference sequence). V lost 4 bases and J lost 3; bases outside the gene matches: 5. The length of the CDR3 is 14 residues. CDR3 nucleotides: TGTGCCAGCAGTTTCAGGGGGGGGGACACTGAAGCTTTCTTT. Its protein is CASSFRGGDTEAFF.

This clone was observed a handful of times. This chain connects TRBV4-2 to TRBJ2-3; 13 bases are shared with TRBD2. Germline-derived CDR1 and CDR2 are LGHNA and YNFKEQ. With V trimmed by 1 base and J by 6 bases, 1 base remained unmatched. The length of the CDR3 is 15 residues. The DNA for the CDR3 is TGTGCCAGCAGCCAAGGACTAGCGGGAGGCGATACGCAGTATTTT. It translates to CASSQGLAGGDTQYF.

The CDR3 spells CASSLAEKNTEAFF. The DNA for the CDR3 is TGCGCCAGCAGCTTGGCCGAGAAGAACACTGAAGCTTTCTTT. The V and J genes are TRBV5-1 and TRBJ1-1; D gene unclear. Germline V gene data show CDR1 as SGHRS and CDR2 as YFSETQ. The CDR3 runs 14 residues. V lost 0 bases and J lost 1, with 7 bases in between. Together with reference TRBV5-1 and TRBJ1-1, the CDR3 gives the full variable domain: KAGVTQTPRYLIKTRGQQVTLSCSPISGHRSVSWYQQTPGQGLQFLFEYFSETQRNKGNFPGRFSGRQFSNSRSEMNVSTLELGDSALYLCASSLAEKNTEAFFGQGTRLTVV.

This clone has more than one count but fewer than ten. The rearrangement links TRBV4-3 to TRBJ1-6; 8 positions match TRBD1. There are 12 residues in the CDR3. J was trimmed by 18 bases and V by 4 bases; bases with no gene match: 8. Germline assignment: CDR1 LGHNA and CDR2 YSLEER. The CDR3 here is CASSLGQGQYHF. The CDR3 nucleotides read TGCGCCAGCAGCCTTGGACAGGGACAATACCACTTT.